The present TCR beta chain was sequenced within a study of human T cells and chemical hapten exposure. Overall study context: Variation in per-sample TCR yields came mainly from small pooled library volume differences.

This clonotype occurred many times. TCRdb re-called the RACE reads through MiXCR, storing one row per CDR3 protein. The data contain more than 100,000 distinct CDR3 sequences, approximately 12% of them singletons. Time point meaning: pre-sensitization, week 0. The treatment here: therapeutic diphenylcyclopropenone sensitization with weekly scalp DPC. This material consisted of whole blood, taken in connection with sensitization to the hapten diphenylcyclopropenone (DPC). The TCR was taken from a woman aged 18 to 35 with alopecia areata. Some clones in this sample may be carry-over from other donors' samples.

CDR3 loop: CASSLVGRSNQPQHF. In nucleotides, the CDR3 is TGTGCCAGCAGTTTGGTGGGTCGGAGCAATCAGCCCCAGCATTTT. The chain couples TRBV12-3 or TRBV12-4 to TRBJ1-5, with D unclear. The CDR3 is 15 residues long. The ends were cut back, 3 bases at V and 1 base at J, with 10 bases in the middle.